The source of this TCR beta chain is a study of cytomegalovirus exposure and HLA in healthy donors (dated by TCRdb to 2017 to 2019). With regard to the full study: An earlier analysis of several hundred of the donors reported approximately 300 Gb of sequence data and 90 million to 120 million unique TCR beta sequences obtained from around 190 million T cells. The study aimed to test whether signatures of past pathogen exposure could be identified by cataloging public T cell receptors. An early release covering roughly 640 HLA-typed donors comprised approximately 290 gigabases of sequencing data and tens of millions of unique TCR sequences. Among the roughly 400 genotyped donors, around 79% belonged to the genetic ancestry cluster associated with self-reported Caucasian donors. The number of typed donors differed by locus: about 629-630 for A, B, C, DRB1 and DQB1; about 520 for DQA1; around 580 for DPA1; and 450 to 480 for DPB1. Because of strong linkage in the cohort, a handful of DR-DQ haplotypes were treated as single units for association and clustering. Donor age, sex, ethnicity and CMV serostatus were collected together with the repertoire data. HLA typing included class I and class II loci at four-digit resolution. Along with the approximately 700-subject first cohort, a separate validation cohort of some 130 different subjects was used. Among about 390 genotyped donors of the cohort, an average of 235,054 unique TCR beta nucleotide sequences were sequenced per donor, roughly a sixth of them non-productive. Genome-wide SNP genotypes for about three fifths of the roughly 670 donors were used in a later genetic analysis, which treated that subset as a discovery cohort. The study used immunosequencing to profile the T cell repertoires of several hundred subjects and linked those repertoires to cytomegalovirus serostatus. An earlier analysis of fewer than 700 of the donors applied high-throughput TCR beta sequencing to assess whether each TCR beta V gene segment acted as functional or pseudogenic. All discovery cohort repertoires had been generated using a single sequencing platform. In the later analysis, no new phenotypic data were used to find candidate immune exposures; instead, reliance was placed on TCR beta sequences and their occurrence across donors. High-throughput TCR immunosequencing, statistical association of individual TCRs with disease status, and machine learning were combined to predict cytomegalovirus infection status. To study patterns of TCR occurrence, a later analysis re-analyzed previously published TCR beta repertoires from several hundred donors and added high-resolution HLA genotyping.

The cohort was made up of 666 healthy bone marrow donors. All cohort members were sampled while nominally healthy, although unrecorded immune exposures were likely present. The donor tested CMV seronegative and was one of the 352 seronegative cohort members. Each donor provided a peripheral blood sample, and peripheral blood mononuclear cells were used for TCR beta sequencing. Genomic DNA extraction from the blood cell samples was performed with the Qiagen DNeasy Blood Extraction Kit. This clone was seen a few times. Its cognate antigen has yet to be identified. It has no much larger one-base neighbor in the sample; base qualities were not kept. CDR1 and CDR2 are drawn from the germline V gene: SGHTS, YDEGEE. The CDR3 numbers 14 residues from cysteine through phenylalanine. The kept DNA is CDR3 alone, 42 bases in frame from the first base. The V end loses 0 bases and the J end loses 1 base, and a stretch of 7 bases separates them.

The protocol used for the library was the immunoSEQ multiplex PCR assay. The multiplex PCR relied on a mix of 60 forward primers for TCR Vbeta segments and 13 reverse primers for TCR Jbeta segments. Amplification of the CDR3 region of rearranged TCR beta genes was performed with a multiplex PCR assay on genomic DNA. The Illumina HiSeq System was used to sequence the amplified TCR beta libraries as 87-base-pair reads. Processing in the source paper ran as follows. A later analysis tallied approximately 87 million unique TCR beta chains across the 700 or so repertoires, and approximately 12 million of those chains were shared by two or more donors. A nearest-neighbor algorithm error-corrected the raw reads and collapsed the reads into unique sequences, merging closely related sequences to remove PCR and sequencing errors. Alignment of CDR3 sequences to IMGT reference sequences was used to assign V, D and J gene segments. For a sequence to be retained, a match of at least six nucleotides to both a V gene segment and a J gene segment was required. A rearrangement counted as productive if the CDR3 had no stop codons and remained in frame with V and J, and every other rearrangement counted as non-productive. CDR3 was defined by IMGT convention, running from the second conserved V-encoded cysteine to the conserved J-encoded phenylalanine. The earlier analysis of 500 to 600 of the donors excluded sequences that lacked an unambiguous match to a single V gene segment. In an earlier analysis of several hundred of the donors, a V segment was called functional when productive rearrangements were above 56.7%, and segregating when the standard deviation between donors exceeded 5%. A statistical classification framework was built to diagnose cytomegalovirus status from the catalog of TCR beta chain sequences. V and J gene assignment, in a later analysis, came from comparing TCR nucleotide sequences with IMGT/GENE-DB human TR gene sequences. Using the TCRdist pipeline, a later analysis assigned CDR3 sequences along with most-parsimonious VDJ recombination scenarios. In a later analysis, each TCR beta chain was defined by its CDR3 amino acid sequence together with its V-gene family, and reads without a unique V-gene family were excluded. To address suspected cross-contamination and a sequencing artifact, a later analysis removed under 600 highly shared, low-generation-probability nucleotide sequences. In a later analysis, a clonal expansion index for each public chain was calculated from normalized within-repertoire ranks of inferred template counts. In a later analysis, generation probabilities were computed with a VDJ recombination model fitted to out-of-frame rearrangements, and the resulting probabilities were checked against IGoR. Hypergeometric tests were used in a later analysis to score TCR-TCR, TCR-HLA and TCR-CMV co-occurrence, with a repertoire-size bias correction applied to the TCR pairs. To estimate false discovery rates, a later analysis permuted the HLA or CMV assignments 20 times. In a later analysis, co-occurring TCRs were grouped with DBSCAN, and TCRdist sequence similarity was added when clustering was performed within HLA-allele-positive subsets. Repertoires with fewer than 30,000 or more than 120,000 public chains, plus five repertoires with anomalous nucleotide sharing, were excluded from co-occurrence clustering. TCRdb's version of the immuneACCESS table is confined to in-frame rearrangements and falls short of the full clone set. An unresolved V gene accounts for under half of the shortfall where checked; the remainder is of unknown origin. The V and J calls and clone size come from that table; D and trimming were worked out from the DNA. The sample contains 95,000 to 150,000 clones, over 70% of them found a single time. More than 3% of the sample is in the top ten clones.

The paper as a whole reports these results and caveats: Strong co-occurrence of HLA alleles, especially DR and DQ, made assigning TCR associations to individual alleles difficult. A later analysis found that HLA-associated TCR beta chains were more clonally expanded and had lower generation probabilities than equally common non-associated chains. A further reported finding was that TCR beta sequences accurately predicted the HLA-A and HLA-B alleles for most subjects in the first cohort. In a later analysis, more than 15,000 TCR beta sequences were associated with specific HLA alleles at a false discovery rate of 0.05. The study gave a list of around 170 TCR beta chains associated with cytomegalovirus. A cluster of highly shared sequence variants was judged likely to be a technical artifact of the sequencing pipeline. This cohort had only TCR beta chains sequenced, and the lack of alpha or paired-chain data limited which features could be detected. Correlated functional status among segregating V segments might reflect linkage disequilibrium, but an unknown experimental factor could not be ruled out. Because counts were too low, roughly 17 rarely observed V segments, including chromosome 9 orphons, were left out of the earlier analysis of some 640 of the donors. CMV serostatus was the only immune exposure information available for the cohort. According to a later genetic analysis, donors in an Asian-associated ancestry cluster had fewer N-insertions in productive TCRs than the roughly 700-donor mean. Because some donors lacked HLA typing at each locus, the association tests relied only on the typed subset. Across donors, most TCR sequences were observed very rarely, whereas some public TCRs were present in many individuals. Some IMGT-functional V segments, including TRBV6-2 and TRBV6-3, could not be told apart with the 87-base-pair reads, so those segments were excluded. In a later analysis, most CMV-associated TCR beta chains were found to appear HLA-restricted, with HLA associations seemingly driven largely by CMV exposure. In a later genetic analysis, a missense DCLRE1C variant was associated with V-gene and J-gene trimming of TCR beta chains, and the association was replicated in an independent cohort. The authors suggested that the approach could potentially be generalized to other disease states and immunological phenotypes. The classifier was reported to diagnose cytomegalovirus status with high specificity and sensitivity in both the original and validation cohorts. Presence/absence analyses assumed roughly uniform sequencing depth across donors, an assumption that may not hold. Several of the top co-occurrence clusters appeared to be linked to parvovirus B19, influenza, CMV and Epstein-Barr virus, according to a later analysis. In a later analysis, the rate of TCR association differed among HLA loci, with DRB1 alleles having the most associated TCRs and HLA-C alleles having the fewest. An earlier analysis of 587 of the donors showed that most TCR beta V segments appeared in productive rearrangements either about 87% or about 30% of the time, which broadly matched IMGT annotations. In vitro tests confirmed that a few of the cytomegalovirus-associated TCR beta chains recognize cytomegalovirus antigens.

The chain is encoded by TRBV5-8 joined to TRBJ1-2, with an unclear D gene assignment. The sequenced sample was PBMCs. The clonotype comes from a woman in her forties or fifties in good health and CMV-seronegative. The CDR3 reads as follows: CASSLGQDNYGYTF. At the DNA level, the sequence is TGTGCCAGCAGCTTGGGCCAGGATAACTATGGCTACACCTTC. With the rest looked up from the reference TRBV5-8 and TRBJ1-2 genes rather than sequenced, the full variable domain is EAGVTQSPTHLIKTRGQQATLRCSPISGHTSVYWYQQALGLGLQFLLWYDEGEERNRGNFPPRFSGRQFPNYSSELNVNALELEDSALYLCASSLGQDNYGYTFGSGTRLTVV.